These 10 T cell receptor beta chains originate from one sample sequenced in a study of OX40 agonist ivuxolimab in advanced cancers. The method was immunoSEQ multiplex PCR; TCRdb's version includes in-frame clones alone and lacks a portion of them. The data show around 64,000 clones, around 80% seen once. Sequenced here: CD4+ or CD8+ T cells sorted from blood, sampled in a trial of the OX40 agonist ivuxolimab. The receptors were sampled from an adult with an advanced solid tumor such as melanoma, head and neck, liver or kidney cancer.

The chain couples TRBV19 to TRBJ2-1; D may match TRBD1 or TRBD2 (5 bases each). Germline V gene lookup returns CDR1 LNHDA and CDR2 SQIVND (reference sequence). Trimming removed 3 bases from V and 0 bases from J, with 9 bases in between. The CDR3 contains 15 residues. The CDR3 here is CASSIEGSSYNEQFF. The DNA of the CDR3 is TGTGCCAGTAGTATTGAGGGGAGCTCCTACAATGAGCAGTTCTTC.

On this clone: Other nucleotide sequences from this sample produce the same CDR3. The chain uses TRBV29-1 and TRBJ2-3; no reliable D call. CDR1 and CDR2 (germline): SQVTM, ANQGSEA. This CDR3 contains 11 residues. Trimming left V 5 bases short and J 5 bases short, with 8 bases between. DNA of the CDR3: TGCAGCGTTAGGATTGGAGATACGCAGTATTTT. It encodes CSVRIGDTQYF.

J is TRBJ2-7 and V is TRBV29-1; no clear D gene. Germline CDR1 and CDR2: SQVTM and ANQGSEA. V gave up 4 bases and J gave up 3 bases, with 7 bases separating them. This CDR3 has 11 amino acids. The CDR3, as DNA: TGCAGCGTTGTGGGGATCTACGAGCAGTACTTC. Translated, it gives CSVVGIYEQYF.

The V call is TRBV27, the J call TRBJ2-7; 14 bases fit TRBD2. The germline V gene has CDR1 MNHEY and CDR2 SMNVEV (reference sequence). Germline trimming cut 0 bases from V and 2 bases from J; bases unmatched to any gene: 6. The CDR3 consists of 18 residues. CDR3 nucleotide sequence: TGTGCCAGCAGTTTATCCCGGACTAGCGGGGGGCCTACCTACGAGCAGTACTTC. It encodes CASSLSRTSGGPTYEQYF.

Only one count was recorded for this clone. The CDR3 spells CAWSLGRVYEQYF. The CDR3 DNA sequence: TGTGCCTGGAGTCTGGGCAGAGTCTACGAGCAGTACTTC. The chain carries TRBV30 and TRBJ2-7; D is unclear. The germline CDR1 and CDR2 sequences are GTSNPN and SVGIG (reference sequence). V dropped 2 bases and J dropped 3 bases, with 11 bases sitting between them. This CDR3 comprises 13 residues. The full variable domain, rest sourced from reference TRBV30 and TRBJ2-7, is SQTIHQWPATLVQPVGSPLSLECTVEGTSNPNLYWYRQAAGRGLQLLFYSVGIGQISSEVPQNLSASRPQDRQFILSSKKLLLSDSGFYLCAWSLGRVYEQYFGPGTRLTVT.

This chain uses TRBV28 with TRBJ1-5, with 7 bases that match TRBD1. The germline CDR1 and CDR2 sequences are MDHEN and SYDVKM. J gave up 3 bases and V 8 bases, and 4 bases lay outside the gene matches. The CDR3 contains 13 residues. The chain's CDR3 is CASRDRNNQPQHF. CDR3 coding DNA: TGTGCCAGCCGGGACAGAAACAATCAGCCCCAGCATTTT.

About this clone: Other DNA sequences of this sample code for an identical CDR3. V gene TRBV11-2 combines with J gene TRBJ1-1; perhaps TRBD1 as D (6 bases). CDR1 and CDR2 from the germline V gene are SGHAT and FQNNGV. The CDR3 is 14 amino acids. With 1 base removed from V and 1 base from J, the gap between germline ends came to 7 bases. The CDR3 protein is CASSLAGQNTEAFF. DNA of the CDR3: TGTGCCAGCAGCTTAGCGGGACAGAACACTGAAGCTTTCTTT.

The chain employs TRBV5-1 and TRBJ1-2; maybe TRBD1 (6 bases). The ends were cut back, 0 bases at V and 6 bases at J, with 12 bases in the middle. CDR1 SGHRS and CDR2 YFSETQ come from the germline V gene. The CDR3 sequence is 14 residues long. The CDR3 sequence is CASSLDLGANGYTF. The DNA of the CDR3 is TGCGCCAGCAGCTTGGATCTGGGGGCGAATGGCTACACCTTC. Full variable domain (remainder filled in from reference TRBV5-1 and TRBJ1-2): KAGVTQTPRYLIKTRGQQVTLSCSPISGHRSVSWYQQTPGQGLQFLFEYFSETQRNKGNFPGRFSGRQFSNSRSEMNVSTLELGDSALYLCASSLDLGANGYTFGSGTRLTVV.

The rearrangement uses TRBV7-2 and TRBJ1-6; tentatively, D is TRBD1 (5 bases). The CDR3 has 16 residues. Trimming cost V 3 bases and J 2 bases, with 11 bases left between them. The germline CDR1 and CDR2 sequences are SGHTA and FQGNSA. DNA of the CDR3: TGTGCCAGCAGCTTTGGCGGGGGAACCTATAATTCACCCCTCCACTTT. Protein product: CASSFGGGTYNSPLHF.

The chain links TRBV6-1 to TRBJ2-7, with a weak D call TRBD2 (5 bases). Between the trimmed V and J ends, which lost 0 bases and 10 bases, there was a span of 10 bases. Germline assignment: CDR1 MNHNS and CDR2 SASEGT. This CDR3 has 12 residues. The CDR3 sequence: CASSEARVLQYF. The CDR3 DNA is TGTGCCAGCAGTGAAGCGAGGGTCCTACAGTACTTC.